This is a list of T cell receptor beta chains from one sample in a study of T cells in localized non-small cell lung cancer. The repertoire was sequenced with immunoSEQ multiplex PCR; TCRdb's copy has only in-frame clones and lacks some. The sample records more than 9,000 clones, around 79% being singletons. The sample here was peripheral blood, taken before any cancer treatment. The receptors were gathered from a male donor aged 60 or over with stage I lung adenocarcinoma. The conserved cysteine and the conserved F or W are not part of the CDR3 here.

TRBV27,TRBJ2-7,ASSLTRTDYEQY
TRBV4-2,TRBJ2-7,ASSQSAIGPGAEQY
TRBV27,TRBJ1-2,ASSLLGGRNYGYT
TRBV14,TRBJ2-7,ASSQAILGYEQY
TRBV14,TRBJ1-4,ASSRGQLNEKLF
TRBV7-6,TRBJ1-1,ASSHPQGPNTEAF
TRBV4-3,TRBJ1-1,ASSQFSSGAAEAF
TRBV29-1,TRBJ1-5,SVGVSAGENQPQH
TRBV5-4,TRBJ2-7,ASSLDRDVYEQY
TRBV6-1,TRBJ2-7,ASSETDRVYEQY
TRBV27,TRBJ1-1,ASSSIPPGQKTNTEAF
TRBV18,TRBJ2-2,ASSPFDSLGGELF
TRBV7-6,TRBJ2-7,ASSRGHSYEQY
TRBV18,TRBJ2-2,ASSPQFDTGELF
TRBV19,TRBJ2-1,ASSISGSGYNEQF
TRBV19,TRBJ2-1,ASSIDRAYNEQF
TRBV9,TRBJ1-2,ASSFQGQGDYGYT
TRBV19,TRBJ1-1,ASSIQGSTEAF
TRBV18,TRBJ2-5,ASSPLGASQETQY
TRBV5-8,TRBJ2-5,ASSLAGGEETQY
TRBV5-4,TRBJ1-2,ASRPGESYGYT
TRBV10-2,TRBJ2-3,ATRTEVGTDTQY
TRBV27,TRBJ2-5,ASGGSGAQETQY
TRBV7-9,TRBJ1-2,ASSPQGSANYGYT
TRBV7-2,TRBJ1-5,ASSPGGTGGIQPQH
TRBV6-6,TRBJ2-3,ASSLTAHLDTQY
TRBV14,TRBJ1-1,ASSHDSIGTGRSRYTEAF
TRBV7-2,TRBJ2-7,ASSLSGGTYEQY
TRBV5-5,TRBJ1-1,ASSLAVPAEAF
TRBV29-1,TRBJ1-1,SFRQGERLEAF
TRBV6-5,TRBJ1-5,ATRGPGQPQH
TRBV7-9,TRBJ2-7,ASSPWGQTYEQY
TRBV19,TRBJ1-1,ASSMPGGAATEAF
TRBV5-1,TRBJ2-3,ASSLEQGTLTDTQY
TRBV2,TRBJ1-2,ASTSAQGWKIGYT
TRBV6-5,TRBJ1-2,ASSPTDSPHGYT
TRBV11-2,TRBJ1-2,ASSLDLDSYT
TRBV7-2,TRBJ1-6,ASRNRRDSYNSPLH
TRBV29-1,TRBJ1-2,SVNIGSNYGYT
TRBV5-4,TRBJ1-2,ASSQDSGWGYT
TRBV6-4,TRBJ2-3,ASSDSGRADTQY
TRBV6-5,TRBJ2-7,ASSYAGTGGYEQY
TRBV7-2,TRBJ2-7,ASTHRTGALLD
TRBV28,TRBJ2-7,ASSFAGEFYEQY
TRBV18,TRBJ2-3,ASSPSTGGTDTQY
TRBV7-2,TRBJ1-2,ASSSGQTLGYT
TRBV18,TRBJ2-3,ASLPPGQGRNTQY
TRBV19,TRBJ1-5,ASSDNRNLGGNQPQH